This T cell receptor (beta chain) was observed in a study of regulatory T cells in long-lasting Graves disease. Looked up from germline, CDR1 is SEHNR and CDR2 is FQNEAQ (reference sequence). The V gene end was trimmed by 4 bases and the J gene end by 10 bases; junction bases not matched to a gene: 11. The CDR3 length is 15 residues. Construction of TCR beta libraries relied on iRepertoire HTBI primers and on Arm-PCR targeting CDR3 regions. Methods used by the authors: Detected in the samples were roughly 60 TRBV and approximately 14 TRBJ segments. TCRdb itself ran the multiplex PCR reads through MiXCR, one entry per CDR3 protein. What appears here as the V and J calls and clone size reflects TCRdb's work, not the paper's. The data hold about 340,000 distinct CDR3 sequences, with around 20% observed a single time. Time point denoted: persistent/refractory GD, antithyroid drugs over 5 years with positive TRAb. PBMC RNA was the source of the TCR library.

The source was peripheral blood mononuclear cells (PBMCs), collected when the disease was refractory, from a patient treated with antithyroid drugs. This receptor was taken from a female donor with Graves disease. V and J are TRBV7-9 and TRBJ1-1; 11 nucleotides agree with TRBD1. The CDR3 spells CASSSTGQGASGAFF. CDR3 sequence (DNA): TGTGCCAGCAGCTCAACCGGACAGGGGGCGTCGGGAGCTTTCTTT.